A selection of T cell receptor beta chains follows, all from one sample in a study of CD8 T cells in Susac syndrome. TCRdb reprocessed the immunoSEQ multiplex PCR reads via MiXCR and lists one record per CDR3 protein. The data hold hundreds of thousands of distinct CDR3 sequences, with 93% observed a single time. The sequenced sample was CD4+ T cells from PBMCs. Source of these receptors: a human donor with multiple sclerosis. CDR3s include the opening cysteine and the closing phenylalanine or tryptophan. The order of the fields is V gene, clone size, CDR3 protein. Some rows mark clone size as missing; the rest say once, few, many or name a class of expanded clone.

v_call: TRBV5-6; clone_size: NA; cdr3_aa: CASSPGPLMGAEAFF
v_call: TRBV6-1; clone_size: NA; cdr3_aa: CASSEEQGYNSPLHF
v_call: TRBV5-6; clone_size: NA; cdr3_aa: CASSGADGRGQGNTIYF
v_call: TRBV5-6; clone_size: NA; cdr3_aa: CASSLFEGVRNQPQHF
v_call: TRBV27; clone_size: NA; cdr3_aa: CASTRDPSGTPYEQFF
v_call: TRBV7-9; clone_size: NA; cdr3_aa: CASSTSGSPLHF
v_call: TRBV18; clone_size: NA; cdr3_aa: CASSPGTGGAEKLFF
v_call: TRBV7-9; clone_size: NA; cdr3_aa: CATDGSSTGELFF
v_call: TRBV10-3; clone_size: NA; cdr3_aa: CAISRGTGPQETQYF
v_call: TRBV6-2/TRBV6-3; clone_size: NA; cdr3_aa: CASSQGLHSTDTQYF
v_call: TRBV18; clone_size: NA; cdr3_aa: CASSPKGGGGALEQYF
v_call: TRBV30; clone_size: NA; cdr3_aa: CAWNRAGGNQPQHF
v_call: TRBV18; clone_size: NA; cdr3_aa: CASSPLGGGDTEAFF
v_call: TRBV13; clone_size: NA; cdr3_aa: CASSFGASTGLRNSPLHF
v_call: TRBV12-3/TRBV12-4; clone_size: NA; cdr3_aa: CASSPHRGDGYTF
v_call: TRBV27; clone_size: NA; cdr3_aa: CASSGRGGSTGELFF
v_call: TRBV15; clone_size: NA; cdr3_aa: CATSRARGQGYGYTF
v_call: TRBV28; clone_size: NA; cdr3_aa: CASGRERRRDEQFF
v_call: TRBV5-1; clone_size: NA; cdr3_aa: CASSTGLAGRGDTQYF
v_call: TRBV20-1; clone_size: NA; cdr3_aa: CSARDRVAYNEQFF
v_call: TRBV24-1; clone_size: NA; cdr3_aa: CATSEGELYNEQFF
v_call: TRBV29-1; clone_size: NA; cdr3_aa: CSVEATGANVLTF
v_call: TRBV5-1; clone_size: NA; cdr3_aa: CASSLDTTGLAEAFF
v_call: TRBV19; clone_size: NA; cdr3_aa: CASSMGQHYEQYF
v_call: TRBV7-8; clone_size: NA; cdr3_aa: CALGGYTGELFF
v_call: TRBV6-1; clone_size: NA; cdr3_aa: CASSPSRGFLGANTGELFF
v_call: TRBV6-5; clone_size: NA; cdr3_aa: CASSYSTGPGELFF
v_call: TRBV24-1; clone_size: NA; cdr3_aa: CATSDLVPGQAHNEQFF
v_call: TRBV4-2; clone_size: NA; cdr3_aa: CASSPPGLSTGELFF
v_call: TRBV5-1; clone_size: once; cdr3_aa: CASSLSRAPGTEAFF
v_call: TRBV5-1; clone_size: NA; cdr3_aa: CASSLAQSLYGYTF
v_call: TRBV30; clone_size: NA; cdr3_aa: CAWSHLNIQYF
v_call: TRBV9; clone_size: NA; cdr3_aa: CASSVVAGFVDNEQFF
v_call: TRBV19; clone_size: NA; cdr3_aa: CASSTSGAGRTQYF
v_call: TRBV3-1; clone_size: NA; cdr3_aa: CASSQLGLAFDEQFF
v_call: TRBV4-1; clone_size: NA; cdr3_aa: CASSQPGTSYNEQFF
v_call: TRBV3-1; clone_size: NA; cdr3_aa: CASSQGVGTYEQYF
v_call: TRBV4-2; clone_size: NA; cdr3_aa: CASSQSGTGANVLTF
v_call: TRBV5-4; clone_size: NA; cdr3_aa: CASSASTRVDNYGYTF
v_call: TRBV29-1; clone_size: once; cdr3_aa: CSVEKGGGYTF
v_call: TRBV5-1; clone_size: NA; cdr3_aa: CASSPRVESTGELFF
v_call: TRBV27; clone_size: NA; cdr3_aa: CASISPGENTEAFF
v_call: TRBV29-1; clone_size: NA; cdr3_aa: CSSTPSGRRSETQYF
v_call: TRBV5-6; clone_size: once; cdr3_aa: CASSPRAGFNEQYF
v_call: TRBV19; clone_size: NA; cdr3_aa: CASGGRATDTQYF
v_call: TRBV21-1; clone_size: NA; cdr3_aa: CASSQYQNSNGYTF
v_call: TRBV25-1; clone_size: NA; cdr3_aa: CASSDQPGLAGGPGTDTQYF
v_call: TRBV19; clone_size: NA; cdr3_aa: CASSIAGYEQYF
v_call: TRBV28; clone_size: NA; cdr3_aa: CASSFARAANYEQYF
v_call: TRBV3-1; clone_size: NA; cdr3_aa: CASSHVSGQNTGELFF
v_call: TRBV6-5; clone_size: NA; cdr3_aa: CASTQTQGVLGELFF
v_call: TRBV21-1; clone_size: NA; cdr3_aa: CASIRGEQESTDTQYF
v_call: TRBV15; clone_size: few; cdr3_aa: CATSRDSQGSHEQYF
v_call: TRBV5-1; clone_size: NA; cdr3_aa: CASSLASPRAYEQYF
v_call: TRBV6-5; clone_size: NA; cdr3_aa: CASSSSLGDTEAFF
v_call: TRBV9; clone_size: NA; cdr3_aa: CASSPRGLADYNEQFF
v_call: TRBV20-1; clone_size: NA; cdr3_aa: CSARARGLAGRGPQFF
v_call: TRBV30; clone_size: once; cdr3_aa: CAWSSSQRYGYTF
v_call: TRBV5-4; clone_size: NA; cdr3_aa: CASSGGHTGELFF
v_call: TRBV5-4; clone_size: NA; cdr3_aa: CASSIEGDTQYF